This T cell receptor (beta chain) was documented in a study of T cell responses to AZD1222 COVID-19 vaccine (dated by TCRdb to the early 2020s). Turning to the overall study: Because spike-specific TCR depth and breadth did not differ between the two schedules, AZD1222 recipients who got a second dose at roughly 4 weeks were pooled with those who got a second dose at roughly 12 weeks. TCR sequencing covered roughly 230 trial participants: nearly 210 given two doses of AZD1222 and 26 given two doses of MenACWY control vaccine. Trial participants were enrolled by age into subgroups of 18-55, 56-69 and 70-plus years, and about 150, 27 and 61 TCR-sequenced participants, respectively, were included in these subgroups.

Worth noting for this clone: Its recognized antigen is unknown. No quality values exist for individual bases; no much larger clone is one base distant.

The germline V gene specifies SGHRS as CDR1 and YFSETQ as CDR2. Trimming takes 0 bases from V and 1 base from J, and the germline ends sit 8 bases apart. From the cysteine up to the phenylalanine, the CDR3 has a length of 15 residues. Only the CDR3 DNA stays, 45 bases, in frame from base 1. The CDR3 regions of human TCRbeta chains were analyzed by immunosequencing. On the study's bioinformatics: TCRs in the repertoires were matched against a reference library of SARS-CoV-2-specific TCRs that had been generated with the MIRA antigen-specificity platform. Breadth was defined as the fraction of unique TCRs that were SARS-CoV-2-associated. Depth was defined as the fraction of total T cells that were SARS-CoV-2-associated. Using the MIRA data, each spike-specific TCR was mapped to the spike region that the TCR reacts to and placed in a CD4 or CD8 class. Log10-transformed breadth and depth values were compared by one-way ANOVA with Sidak's multiple comparisons tests. This immuneACCESS table, as held by TCRdb, lists in-frame sequences with V and J called but not all clones. Of the missing ones, under half trace to an unresolved V gene in checked studies; the others have no known cause. That table furnishes V, J and clone size, whereas the DNA furnished D and trimming. Here the sample has 100,000 to 150,000 clones; approximately 94% occur a single time. Roughly 7.2% of the sample comes from the top ten.

Paper-wide results and their limitations: The vaccine-associated CD4 TCRs covered the entire spike protein, and the dominant responses fell in regions 160-218 and 743-854. No day 14 peak-response samples were available, so repertoires were characterized only after the peak T cell response. Participants were mostly white British, with more females than males. The authors suggested clonal diversity may have been underestimated. Only 5 to 7 AZD1222 recipients were SARS-CoV-2 seropositive at baseline, limiting conclusions about previously exposed vaccinees. In the small 56-69-year group, the increase in depth fell short of significance, most likely because of low power. After two AZD1222 doses, both the breadth and the depth of spike-specific TCRs were significantly higher than at day 0 and than in MenACWY recipients. Reportedly, close to half of the unique spike-specific TCRs recognized epitopes lying outside the regions that are mutated in the B.1.351 and B.1.1.7 variants.

Explained via the paper, the time point label denotes: baseline before first vaccination. Samples from vaccinated people were obtained from the UK trials COV001 and COV002, which included a single-blind randomized controlled phase 2/3 trial of AZD1222 (ChAdOx1 nCoV-19) in healthy adults. For TCRbeta chain sequencing, PBMC samples were collected from trial participants at day 0 and at day 28 after the second dose. The chain is assembled from TRBV5-1 and TRBJ1-5, with no confidently assigned D gene. This TCR was recovered from an adult in good health. The sample was peripheral blood, taken on day 0 of AZD1222 vaccination. The nucleotide sequence reads as follows: TGCGCCAGCAGCTTGGAGGGTAGGAGCAATCAGCCCCAGCATTTT. Translated, it reads CASSLEGRSNQPQHF.